This T cell receptor (beta chain) was retrieved from a study of T cell repertoires in cytomegalovirus infection (dated by TCRdb to about 2019). The study in broad terms: Recently identified HLA-C-restricted CMV epitopes, whose presentation resists viral immunomodulation, were targeted by peptide stimulations together with well-studied HLA-B-restricted epitopes. Because public TCR beta signatures pointed to carriage of CMV infection together with the matching HLA type, the HLA type of each donor mattered for the analysis.

This clonotype showed up just a few times. Its specific antigen is unknown. Within one base of it there is no much larger clone, and no base qualities were kept. CDR3 length: 15 amino acids, cysteine to phenylalanine. The DNA shown is the 45-base CDR3, in frame from base 1. V is shortened by 2 bases, J by 0 bases, and the region joining them spans 10 bases. CDR1 and CDR2, looked up from the germline V gene (reference sequence), are MNHNY and SVGAGI. General findings and caveats noted by the study authors: In both this cohort and an independent cohort of 350 to 400 donors, the cumulative frequency of public TCR beta family members distinguished carriers of CMV infection plus the relevant HLA type. The ex vivo response was dominated by HLA-C-restricted CMV-specific TCR beta clonotypes, which also provided the single most frequent clonotype in two of eight donors.

The sample was run on an Illumina HiSeq 1500. The public reads were reanalyzed by TCRdb: fastp trimming at Q25, MiXCR alignment, in-frame beta chains only. Each CDR3 protein appears once, grouped with its most common genes and DNA. The table for this sample lists approximately 990,000 distinct CDR3 sequences; approximately 32% of them were counted only once. Over 10% of the sample comes from the top ten. The treatment or condition label, read with the paper, signifies: in vitro stimulation with specific CMV peptide epitopes to enrich CMV-specific T cells. The TCR comes from a human donor in good health (CMV status not recorded). Some clones in this sample may be carry-over from other donors' samples. Sequencing used cultured CD8+ T cells from PBMCs, obtained from culture after CMV antigen stimulation. The chain employs TRBV6-6 and TRBJ1-1; the D gene cannot be resolved reliably. The CDR3 sequence is CASSYPREMNTEAFF. The DNA sequence is as follows: TGTGCCAGCAGTTACCCCCGGGAGATGAACACTGAAGCTTTCTTT.